Below, one T cell receptor beta chain is given with its context. The antigen is unknown. The sample comes from a study of OX40 agonist ivuxolimab in advanced cancers. Study-wide background: Given to patients was ivuxolimab, an agonistic anti-OX40 (CD134) antibody. Partial responses were achieved by three patients, one with hepatocellular carcinoma and two with cutaneous melanoma.

Here immunoSEQ multiplex PCR was the method, and the copy in TCRdb shows in-frame clones only, minus some. The profile shows 20,000 to 25,000 clones, approximately 88% of them singletons. Study-wide points: Expanded clones were, on average, more numerous among CD8+ T cells than CD4+. Both CD4+ and CD8+ T cell populations in blood had undergone clonal expansion by week 6 at 0.1 to 3.0 mg/kg.

V was cut by 1 base and J by 3 bases, with 2 bases left in between. The CDR3 runs to 11 residues. The germline CDR1 and CDR2 sequences are SGHDT and YYEEEE. This TCR was sampled from an adult with an advanced solid tumor such as melanoma, head and neck, liver or kidney cancer. The chain is built from TRBV5-6 and TRBJ2-7; the D is unclear. Sample: CD4+ or CD8+ T cells sorted from blood, taken in a trial of the OX40 agonist ivuxolimab. The CDR3 here is CASSLFYEQYF. The CDR3 region has the DNA TGTGCCAGCAGCTTGTTCTACGAGCAGTACTTC. Full variable domain (missing parts from reference TRBV5-6 and TRBJ2-7): DAGVTQSPTHLIKTRGQQVTLRCSPKSGHDTVSWYQQALGQGPQFIFQYYEEEERQRGNFPDRFSGHQFPNYSSELNVNALLLGDSALYLCASSLFYEQYFGPGTRLTVT.